A selection of T cell receptor beta chains follows, all from one sample in a study of blood T cell repertoires in COVID-19. Sequencing was performed with immunoSEQ multiplex PCR; in TCRdb, only in-frame clones are kept and a portion is missing. The repertoire has about 200,000 clones, around 85% of them found once; the top ten carry over 2.5%. The sample taken for sequencing was peripheral blood. The receptors were gathered from a man aged 55 to 70 with acute or convalescent COVID-19. Each CDR3 is given with its conserved first and last residue. The order of the fields is V gene, D gene, J gene, clone size, CDR3 protein, CDR3 DNA. D genes are given only for firm matches. Where a row states a size, it is once, few, many or the class of an expanded clone; other rows omit it.

>TRBV12-5|TRBD1|TRBJ2-4|NA
CASGDRQGAIQYF
TGTGCTAGTGGGGACCGGCAGGGGGCCATTCAGTACTTC
>TRBV7-6|NA|TRBJ2-3|NA
CASSLRAGLAEKSTDTQYF
TGTGCCAGCAGCTTAAGGGCTGGATTAGCGGAAAAAAGCACAGATACGCAGTATTTT
>TRBV9|TRBD2|TRBJ2-2|NA
CASSLLAGGPARTGELFF
TGTGCCAGCAGCTTACTAGCGGGAGGGCCAGCAAGGACCGGGGAGCTGTTTTTT
>TRBV7-9|TRBD1|TRBJ1-4|NA
CASSLKTGTNEKLFF
TGTGCCAGCAGCCTGAAGACAGGGACTAATGAAAAACTGTTTTTT
>TRBV3-1/TRBV3-2|TRBD2|TRBJ2-1|NA
CASSLSRTSGFSNEQFF
TGTGCCAGCAGCCTCTCAAGAACTAGCGGGTTCTCAAATGAGCAGTTCTTC
>TRBV12-5|NA|TRBJ1-1|NA
CASGLLGLEAFF
TGTGCTAGTGGTTTGCTTGGGCTCGAAGCTTTCTTT
>TRBV27|TRBD1|TRBJ1-1|NA
CASNPRTGMNTEAFF
TGTGCCAGCAACCCTCGGACAGGGATGAACACTGAAGCTTTCTTT
>TRBV27|TRBD2|TRBJ2-3|NA
CASTPPGLAGGDTDTQYF
TGTGCCAGCACCCCACCGGGACTAGCGGGAGGTGACACAGATACGCAGTATTTT
>TRBV7-9|NA|TRBJ2-7|NA
CASSLGPKHF
TGTGCCAGCAGCTTAGGTCCCAAGCACTTC
>TRBV6-1|TRBD2|TRBJ2-1|NA
CASSSASGRGNEQFF
TGTGCCAGCAGTTCAGCTAGCGGGAGGGGTAATGAGCAGTTCTTC
>TRBV3-1/TRBV3-2|NA|TRBJ2-1|NA
CASSQDTGLTYNEQFF
TGTGCCAGCAGCCAAGATACGGGACTGACCTACAATGAGCAGTTCTTC
>TRBV7-2|NA|TRBJ1-2|NA
CASSLGGSSSGYTF
TGTGCCAGCAGCTTAGGAGGCAGTTCCTCTGGCTACACCTTC
>TRBV2|TRBD1|TRBJ1-6|NA
CASSEGQGGRSPLHF
TGTGCCAGCAGTGAGGGACAGGGTGGCCGGTCACCCCTCCACTTT
>TRBV7-2|NA|TRBJ2-1|few
CASSFLSFEQFF
TGTGCCAGCAGCTTTCTTTCTTTTGAGCAGTTCTTC
>TRBV4-2|TRBD1|TRBJ2-1|NA
CASSQDLTGYNEQFF
TGTGCCAGCAGCCAAGATCTGACAGGGTACAATGAGCAGTTCTTC
>TRBV7-2|TRBD1|TRBJ1-2|NA
CASSSLRQGPYGYTF
TGTGCCAGCAGCTCACTCCGACAGGGCCCCTATGGCTACACCTTC
>TRBV6-6|TRBD1|TRBJ2-1|NA
CASGGGQGSREQFF
TGTGCCAGCGGGGGGGGACAGGGGTCGCGTGAGCAGTTCTTC
>TRBV3-1/TRBV3-2|TRBD2|TRBJ2-2|NA
CASSRPSGRGTGELFF
TGTGCCAGCAGCCGCCCTAGCGGGAGAGGAACCGGGGAGCTGTTTTTT
>TRBV6-5|NA|TRBJ2-7|NA
CASWTFQALSYEQYF
TGTGCCAGCTGGACTTTTCAGGCCCTCTCCTACGAGCAGTACTTC
>TRBV28|NA|TRBJ1-1|NA
CASSIRNTEAFF
TGTGCCAGCAGTATCAGAAACACTGAAGCTTTCTTT
>TRBV6-2/TRBV6-3|TRBD1|TRBJ2-6|NA
CASSYSTGGSGANVLTF
TGTGCCAGCAGTTACTCGACAGGGGGCTCTGGGGCCAACGTCCTGACTTTC
>TRBV19|TRBD1|TRBJ1-5|NA
CASSDRGVGGQPQHF
TGTGCCAGTAGCGACAGGGGCGTCGGCGGTCAGCCCCAGCATTTT
>TRBV27|NA|TRBJ2-6|NA
CASSVGPGAGANVLTF
TGTGCCAGCAGCGTGGGGCCGGGAGCTGGGGCCAACGTCCTGACTTTC
>TRBV5-1|TRBD1|TRBJ2-5|NA
CASSHGQGVRETQYF
TGCGCCAGCAGCCACGGACAGGGGGTGCGGGAGACCCAGTACTTC
>TRBV6-2/TRBV6-3|NA|TRBJ1-1|NA
CASSATTTMNTEAFF
TGTGCCAGCAGTGCCACTACAACGATGAACACTGAAGCTTTCTTT
>TRBV5-3|NA|TRBJ1-2|NA
CAPPPGNYGYTF
TGTGCCCCCCCGCCAGGGAACTATGGCTACACCTTC
>TRBV5-4|NA|TRBJ1-2|NA
CASSLNYGYTF
TGTGCCAGCAGCCTTAACTATGGCTACACCTTC
>TRBV6-5|TRBD2|TRBJ2-3|NA
CASRGSGRTDTQYF
TGTGCCAGCAGGGGTAGCGGGAGGACAGATACGCAGTATTTT
>TRBV27|TRBD1|TRBJ1-4|NA
CASSYRGQGIKRQLFF
TGTGCCAGCAGTTATCGGGGACAGGGGATTAAAAGGCAACTGTTTTTT
>TRBV10-3|TRBD2|TRBJ2-1|NA
CAITGLAGGNEQFF
TGTGCCATCACAGGACTAGCGGGAGGTAATGAGCAGTTCTTC
>TRBV5-1|TRBD2|TRBJ2-7|NA
CASSLSGGTYEQYF
TGCGCCAGCAGCCTTAGCGGGGGAACCTACGAGCAGTACTTC
>TRBV14|NA|TRBJ2-7|NA
CASSQDRISEQYF
TGTGCCAGCAGCCAAGATCGTATATCCGAGCAGTACTTC
>TRBV9|TRBD1|TRBJ2-5|NA
CANLQGPHQETQYF
TGTGCCAACCTACAGGGGCCCCACCAAGAGACCCAGTACTTC
>TRBV27|TRBD1|TRBJ2-5|NA
CASGYYGQGLETQYF
TGTGCCAGCGGATATTACGGACAGGGGTTGGAGACCCAGTACTTC
>TRBV14|TRBD1|TRBJ1-4|NA
CASSQRTGGRNEKLFF
TGTGCCAGCAGCCAACGGACAGGGGGTCGGAATGAAAAACTGTTTTTT
>TRBV7-6|NA|TRBJ2-1|NA
CASSFSSTTSRTSYNEQFF
TGTGCCAGCAGCTTTTCCTCTACTACTAGTCGTACCTCCTACAATGAGCAGTTCTTC
>TRBV6-5|NA|TRBJ1-1|NA
CASVGQGNRNTEAFF
TGTGCCAGCGTTGGCCAGGGTAACAGGAACACTGAAGCTTTCTTT
>TRBV10-3|TRBD1|TRBJ1-5|NA
CAISPVGQGAISNQPQHF
TGTGCCATCAGTCCCGTGGGACAGGGGGCGATTAGCAATCAGCCCCAGCATTTT
>TRBV7-2|NA|TRBJ1-1|once
CASSPGGSNTEAFF
TGTGCCAGCAGCCCGGGAGGTTCGAACACTGAAGCTTTCTTT
>TRBV27|TRBD2|TRBJ2-7|few
CASSAKPDGRANEQYF
TGTGCCAGCAGCGCCAAGCCTGACGGGAGGGCGAACGAGCAGTACTTC
>TRBV19|TRBD1|TRBJ1-5|NA
CASRGRDSRQPQHF
TGTGCCAGTAGAGGCCGGGACAGCCGCCAGCCCCAGCATTTT
>TRBV6-5|TRBD1|TRBJ2-5|NA
CASSKQGSQETQYF
TGTGCCAGCAGCAAACAGGGGTCCCAAGAGACCCAGTACTTC
>TRBV6-5|TRBD1|TRBJ1-4|NA
CASRDDRVEKLFF
TGTGCCAGCAGGGATGACAGGGTTGAAAAACTGTTTTTT
>TRBV5-1|TRBD1|TRBJ2-5|NA
CASSWDREETQYF
TGCGCCAGCAGCTGGGACAGGGAAGAGACCCAGTACTTC
>TRBV19|TRBD2|TRBJ2-7|NA
CASSGGVGEQYF
TGTGCCAGTAGTGGGGGGGTCGGCGAGCAGTACTTC
>TRBV5-1|TRBD1|TRBJ1-6|NA
CASSAGTGNSPLHF
TGCGCCAGCAGCGCCGGGACAGGGAATTCACCCCTCCACTTT
>TRBV18|NA|TRBJ2-1|NA
CASSPQAGSGYNEQFF
TGTGCCAGCTCACCACAGGCCGGGAGTGGCTACAATGAGCAGTTCTTC
>TRBV28|TRBD1|TRBJ2-1|few
CASQGAREQFF
TGTGCCAGCCAGGGGGCGAGGGAGCAGTTCTTC
>TRBV18|TRBD2|TRBJ2-1|NA
CASSPSTSGSYNEQFF
TGTGCCAGCTCTCCCTCGACTAGCGGGAGTTACAATGAGCAGTTCTTC
>TRBV5-1|NA|TRBJ2-7|few
CASTTGSPGEQYF
TGCGCCAGTACCACAGGGTCCCCCGGCGAGCAGTACTTC
>TRBV28|NA|TRBJ2-2|once
CASNPRGGYTGELFF
TGTGCCAGCAACCCTCGTGGCGGCTACACCGGGGAGCTGTTTTTT